This TCR beta chain stems from a study of blood T cells in healthy people across ages. General observations from the study: Across the age range, TCR beta diversity per million T cells fell in a roughly linear way. Relative to aged donors, long-lived donors carried more naive CD4+ cells and displayed higher diversity.

Germline V gene sequence: CDR1 SEHNR, CDR2 FQNEAQ (reference sequence). With V trimmed by 4 bases and J by 6 bases, 6 bases remained unmatched. CDR3 length: 15 residues. Through a sample-barcoded 5' primer and a J-beta primer mix, a second PCR was run for roughly 6 to 12 cycles. Each cDNA molecule was tagged by a template-switch adaptor that had 12 random nucleotides. Every sample gave at least 2.5 million paired-end reads containing CDR3. MiXCR was run by TCRdb on the 5' RACE reads, yielding one entry per CDR3 protein. There are around 1.5 million distinct CDR3 sequences in the sample; roughly 32% occur only once, and around 11% lies in the top ten. Concerning this clonotype itself: Its antigen is currently unknown.

The sample consisted of blood. V is TRBV7-9 and J is TRBJ1-5, with 10 bases lining up with TRBD1. The receptor's source is a woman aged 30 to 39 in good health. The CDR3 bases are TGTGCCAGCAGCTCTGACAGGGGGCTGAGTCAGCCCCAGCATTTT. Amino acids: CASSSDRGLSQPQHF.